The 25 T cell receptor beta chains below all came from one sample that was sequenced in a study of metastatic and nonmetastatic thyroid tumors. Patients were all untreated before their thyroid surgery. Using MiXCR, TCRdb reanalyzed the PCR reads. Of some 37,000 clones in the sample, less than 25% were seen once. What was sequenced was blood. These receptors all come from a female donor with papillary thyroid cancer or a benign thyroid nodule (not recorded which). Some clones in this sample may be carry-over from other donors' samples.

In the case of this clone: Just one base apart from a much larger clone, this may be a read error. The CDR3 bases are TGTGCCAGCAGCTCGGGTACTAGCGGGAGCTCCTACAATGAGCAGTTCTTC. This encodes CASSSGTSGSSYNEQFF. This chain joins TRBV11-2 and TRBJ2-1; 11 bases agree with TRBD2. CDR1 and CDR2 from the germline V gene are SGHAT and FQNNGV. Losses at the gene ends were 4 bases for V and 0 bases for J; bases not matched to a gene: 5. The CDR3 has 17 residues. Looking up the rest from reference TRBV11-2 and TRBJ2-1 gives the full variable domain: EAGVAQSPRYKIIEKRQSVAFWCNPISGHATLYWYQQILGQGPKLLIQFQNNGVVDDSQLPKDRFSAERLKGVDSTLKIQPAKLEDSAVYLCASSSGTSGSSYNEQFFGPGTRLTVL.

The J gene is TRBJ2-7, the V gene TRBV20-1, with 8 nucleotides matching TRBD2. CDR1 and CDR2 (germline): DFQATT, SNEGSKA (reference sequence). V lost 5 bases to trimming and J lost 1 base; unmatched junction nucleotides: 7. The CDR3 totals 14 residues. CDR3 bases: TGCAGTGCTCGAGGAGCTAGCGGGTCCTACGAGCAGTACTTC. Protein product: CSARGASGSYEQYF.

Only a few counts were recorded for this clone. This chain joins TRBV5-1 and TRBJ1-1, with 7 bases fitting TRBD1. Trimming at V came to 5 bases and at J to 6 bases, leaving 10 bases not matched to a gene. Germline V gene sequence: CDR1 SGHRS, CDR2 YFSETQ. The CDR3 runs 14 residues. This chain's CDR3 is CASSGEGASAEAFF. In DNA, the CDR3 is TGCGCCAGCAGTGGGGAGGGGGCGAGTGCTGAAGCTTTCTTT.

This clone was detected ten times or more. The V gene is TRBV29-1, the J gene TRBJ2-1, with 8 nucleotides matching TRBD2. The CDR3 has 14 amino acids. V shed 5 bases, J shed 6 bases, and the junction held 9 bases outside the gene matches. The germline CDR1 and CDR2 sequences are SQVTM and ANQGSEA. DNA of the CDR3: TGCAGCGTTAGAGCGGGAGATTCGGCCAATGAGCAGTTCTTC. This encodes CSVRAGDSANEQFF.

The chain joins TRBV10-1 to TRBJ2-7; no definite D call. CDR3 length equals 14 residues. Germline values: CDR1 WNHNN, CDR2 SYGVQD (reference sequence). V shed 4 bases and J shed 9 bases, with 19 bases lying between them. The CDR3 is CASSVPSNPGRQYF. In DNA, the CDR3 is TGCGCCAGCAGTGTGCCATCGAATCCCGGTCGGCAGTACTTC.

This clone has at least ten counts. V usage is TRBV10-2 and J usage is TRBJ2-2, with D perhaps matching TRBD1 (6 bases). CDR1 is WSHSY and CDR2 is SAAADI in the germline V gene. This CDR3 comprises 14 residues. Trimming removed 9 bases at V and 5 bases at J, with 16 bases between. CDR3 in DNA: TGCGCCAGTAGGACAGTGGATGATACCGGGGAGCTGTTTTTT. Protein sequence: CASRTVDDTGELFF.

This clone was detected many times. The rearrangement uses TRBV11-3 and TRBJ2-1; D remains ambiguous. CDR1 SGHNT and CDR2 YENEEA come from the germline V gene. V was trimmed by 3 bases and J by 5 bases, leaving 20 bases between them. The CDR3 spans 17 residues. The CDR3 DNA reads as TGTGCCAGCAGCTTCCTCCCGGGTGATTCCCTAAACAATGAGCAGTTCTTC. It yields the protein CASSFLPGDSLNNEQFF.

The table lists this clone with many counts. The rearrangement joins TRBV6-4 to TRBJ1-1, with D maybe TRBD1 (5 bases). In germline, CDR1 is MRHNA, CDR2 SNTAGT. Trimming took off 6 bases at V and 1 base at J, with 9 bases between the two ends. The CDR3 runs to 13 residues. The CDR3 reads CASRRDGNTEAFF. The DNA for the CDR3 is TGTGCCAGCAGACGGGACGGGAACACTGAAGCTTTCTTT.

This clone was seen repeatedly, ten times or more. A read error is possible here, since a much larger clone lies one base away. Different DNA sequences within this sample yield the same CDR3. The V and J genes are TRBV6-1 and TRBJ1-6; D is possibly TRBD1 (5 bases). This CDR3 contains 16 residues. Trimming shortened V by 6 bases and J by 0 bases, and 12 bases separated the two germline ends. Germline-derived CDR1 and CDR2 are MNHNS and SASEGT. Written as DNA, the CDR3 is TGTGCCAGCAGCGGGGACCGGAGCTCCTATAATTCACCCCTCCACTTT. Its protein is CASSGDRSSYNSPLHF.

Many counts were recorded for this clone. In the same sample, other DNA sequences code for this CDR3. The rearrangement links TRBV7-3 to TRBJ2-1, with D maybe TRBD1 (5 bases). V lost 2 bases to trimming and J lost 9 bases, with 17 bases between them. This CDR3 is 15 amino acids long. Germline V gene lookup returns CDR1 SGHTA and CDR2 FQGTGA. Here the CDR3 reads CASSLSKDGQGEQFF. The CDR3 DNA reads TGTGCCAGCAGCTTATCGAAGGACGGTCAGGGTGAGCAGTTCTTC. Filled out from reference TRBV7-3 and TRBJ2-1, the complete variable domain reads GAGVSQTPSNKVTEKGKYVELRCDPISGHTALYWYRQSLGQGPEFLIYFQGTGAADDSGLPNDRFFAVRPEGSVSTLKIQRTERGDSAVYLCASSLSKDGQGEQFFGPGTRLTVL.

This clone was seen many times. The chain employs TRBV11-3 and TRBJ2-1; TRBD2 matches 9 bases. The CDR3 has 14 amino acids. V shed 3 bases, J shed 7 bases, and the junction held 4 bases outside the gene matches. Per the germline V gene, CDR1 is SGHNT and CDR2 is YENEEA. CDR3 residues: CASSFNSGGNEQFF. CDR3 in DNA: TGTGCCAGCAGCTTTAATAGCGGGGGAAATGAGCAGTTCTTC.

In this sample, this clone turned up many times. The CDR3 nucleotides read TGTGCCAGCAGTGACACTATGAGCTCCTACAATGAGCAGTTCTTC. This codes for CASSDTMSSYNEQFF. The chain has TRBV6-4 and TRBJ2-1; no clear D. This CDR3 has 15 residues. Germline V gene data show CDR1 as MRHNA and CDR2 as SNTAGT. V was pared by 2 bases and J by 0 bases, with 8 bases between.

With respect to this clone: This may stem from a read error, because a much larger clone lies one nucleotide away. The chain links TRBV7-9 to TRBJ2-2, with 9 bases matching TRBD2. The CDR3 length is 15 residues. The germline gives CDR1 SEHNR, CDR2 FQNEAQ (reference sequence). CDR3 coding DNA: TGTGCCAGCAGGCCGGGACTAGCTGGCACCGGGGAGCTGGTTTTT. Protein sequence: CASRPGLAGTGELVF.

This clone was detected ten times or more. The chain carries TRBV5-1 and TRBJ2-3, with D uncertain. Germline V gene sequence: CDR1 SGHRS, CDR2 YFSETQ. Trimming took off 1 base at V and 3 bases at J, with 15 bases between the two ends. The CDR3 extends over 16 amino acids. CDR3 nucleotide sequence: TGCGCCAGCAGCTTGAGTCCTGGCGGTTCGACAGATACGCAGTATTTT. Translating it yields CASSLSPGGSTDTQYF.

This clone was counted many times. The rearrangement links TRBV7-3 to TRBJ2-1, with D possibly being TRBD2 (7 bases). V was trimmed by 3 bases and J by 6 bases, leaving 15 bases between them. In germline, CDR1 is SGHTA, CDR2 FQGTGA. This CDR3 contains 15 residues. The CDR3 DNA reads TGTGCCAGCAGCTTCTCTCGCGGGGGCTTCAATGAGCAGTTCTTC. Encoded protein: CASSFSRGGFNEQFF.

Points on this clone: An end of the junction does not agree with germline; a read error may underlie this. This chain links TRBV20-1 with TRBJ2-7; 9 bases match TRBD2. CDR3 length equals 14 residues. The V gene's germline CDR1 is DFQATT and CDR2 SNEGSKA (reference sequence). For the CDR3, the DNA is TGCAGTGCTAGAGCCGGGACTAGCCCCTACGATCAGTACTTC. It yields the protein CSARAGTSPYDQYF.

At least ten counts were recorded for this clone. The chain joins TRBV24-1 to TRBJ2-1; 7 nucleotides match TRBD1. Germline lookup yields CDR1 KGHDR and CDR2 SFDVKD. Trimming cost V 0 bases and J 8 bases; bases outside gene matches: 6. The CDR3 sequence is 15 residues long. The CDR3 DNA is TGTGCCACCAGTGATTTGACACAGGGGTATTATGAGCAGTTCTTC. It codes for CATSDLTQGYYEQFF.

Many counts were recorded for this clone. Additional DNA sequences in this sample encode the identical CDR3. CDR3 in DNA: TGTGCCAGCAGCCAAGAAAGGGATGCAAAACTGTTTTTT. This codes for CASSQERDAKLFF. This chain connects TRBV4-2 to TRBJ1-4; no firm D call. Germline-derived CDR1 and CDR2 are LGHNA and YNFKEQ. Trimming removed 0 bases at V and 10 bases at J, with 9 bases between. The CDR3 contains 13 residues.

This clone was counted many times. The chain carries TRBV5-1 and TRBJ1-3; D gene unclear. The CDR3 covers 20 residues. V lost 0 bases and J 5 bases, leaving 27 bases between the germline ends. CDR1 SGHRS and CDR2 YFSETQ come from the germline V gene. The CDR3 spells CASSLASRGETSAGRNTIYF. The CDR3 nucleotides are TGCGCCAGCAGCTTGGCCTCTCGGGGAGAAACCTCTGCTGGGAGAAACACCATATATTTT.

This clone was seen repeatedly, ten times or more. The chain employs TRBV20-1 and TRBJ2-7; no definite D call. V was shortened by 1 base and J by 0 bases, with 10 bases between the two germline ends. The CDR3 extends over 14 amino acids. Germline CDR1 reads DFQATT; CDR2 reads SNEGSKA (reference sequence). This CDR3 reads CSARGIESSYEQYF. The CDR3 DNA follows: TGCAGTGCTAGAGGTATCGAGAGCTCCTACGAGCAGTACTTC.

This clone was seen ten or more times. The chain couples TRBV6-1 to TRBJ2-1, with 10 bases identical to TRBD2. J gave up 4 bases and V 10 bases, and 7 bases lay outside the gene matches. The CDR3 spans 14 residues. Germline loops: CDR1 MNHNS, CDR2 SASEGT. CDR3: CATSGTSVYNEQFF. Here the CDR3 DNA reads TGTGCCACCTCGGGGACTAGCGTATACAATGAGCAGTTCTTC.

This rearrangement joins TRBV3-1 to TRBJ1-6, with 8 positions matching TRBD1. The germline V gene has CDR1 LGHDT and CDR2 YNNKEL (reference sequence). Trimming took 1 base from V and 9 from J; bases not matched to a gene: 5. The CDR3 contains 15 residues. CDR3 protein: CASSQGTGSGSPLHF. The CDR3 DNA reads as TGTGCCAGCAGCCAAGGGACAGGGAGTGGTTCACCCCTCCACTTT.

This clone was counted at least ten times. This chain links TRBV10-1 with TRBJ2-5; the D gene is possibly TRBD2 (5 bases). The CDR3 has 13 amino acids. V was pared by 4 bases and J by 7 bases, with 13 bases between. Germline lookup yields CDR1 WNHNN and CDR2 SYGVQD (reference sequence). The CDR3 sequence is CASSGFPAGTQYF. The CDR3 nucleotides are TGCGCCAGCAGTGGTTTCCCCGCGGGGACCCAGTACTTC.

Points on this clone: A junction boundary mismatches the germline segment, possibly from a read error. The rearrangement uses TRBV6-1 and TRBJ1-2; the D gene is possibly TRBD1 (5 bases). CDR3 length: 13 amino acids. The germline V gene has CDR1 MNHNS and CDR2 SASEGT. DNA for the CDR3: TGTGCCAGCATACCCCTCCAACTACAGGTTTTTCTATTC. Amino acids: CASIPLQLQVFLF.

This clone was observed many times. The CDR3 sequence is CASSLIGTQETQYF. DNA for the CDR3: TGTGCCAGCAGCTTGATAGGCACACAAGAGACCCAGTACTTC. The chain joins TRBV5-6 to TRBJ2-5; D ambiguous. This CDR3 spans 14 amino acids. Germline V lookup: CDR1 SGHDT, CDR2 YYEEEE. Trimming removed 1 base at V and 2 bases at J, with 9 bases between.